A single sample is the source of the 19 T cell receptor beta chains below, sequenced in a study of T cell repertoires in cytomegalovirus infection. TCRdb reanalysed the reads using MiXCR and keeps one entry per CDR3 protein. The sample has around 260,000 distinct CDR3 sequences; 9.1% are singletons. The material sequenced was PBMCs. These receptor sequences come from a human donor in good health (CMV status not recorded). Some clones in this sample may be carry-over from other donors' samples.

This clonotype was counted many times. V gene TRBV12-3 or TRBV12-4 combines with J gene TRBJ2-7; 9 nucleotides line up with TRBD1. J was trimmed by 1 base and V by 7 bases; bases with no gene match: 11. The CDR3 has 16 amino acids. The DNA of the CDR3 is TGTGCCAGCACCGAGGAGGGACAGGGAATTTCCTACGAGCAGTACTTC. Protein product: CASTEEGQGISYEQYF.

This clonotype showed up many times. The chain uses TRBV7-2 and TRBJ2-5; a weak D match, TRBD2 (5 bases). V was trimmed by 7 bases and J by 2 bases, leaving 11 bases between them. Germline V gene data show CDR1 as SGHTA and CDR2 as FQGNSA. This CDR3 contains 13 residues. The CDR3 spells CASTRRGQETQYF. CDR3 coding DNA: TGTGCCAGCACCCGCCGGGGACAAGAGACCCAGTACTTC.

The rearrangement joins TRBV28 to TRBJ2-5; D remains unclear. Trimming pared 6 bases from V and 5 bases from J, leaving 16 bases between. CDR3 length: 14 residues. Germline V gene lookup returns CDR1 MDHEN and CDR2 SYDVKM. CDR3 amino acids: CASREKGWRETQYF. In nucleotides, the CDR3 is TGTGCCAGCAGAGAAAAGGGCTGGCGGGAGACCCAGTACTTC.

Ten or more counts support this clonotype. The gene calls are TRBV5-1 and TRBJ2-5, with 8 bases fitting TRBD1. The V gene end was trimmed by 0 bases and the J gene end by 4 bases; junction bases not matched to a gene: 8. The CDR3 is 16 amino acids. Germline V gives CDR1 SGHRS, CDR2 YFSETQ. The CDR3 DNA follows: TGCGCCAGCAGCTTGGCACTGGACAGGGTGGGAGAGACCCAGTACTTC. As protein: CASSLALDRVGETQYF.

Ten or more counts support this clonotype. The V call is TRBV7-8, the J call TRBJ1-1, with a weak D call TRBD1 (5 bases). The CDR3 consists of 13 residues. Per the germline V gene, CDR1 is SGHVS and CDR2 is FQNEAQ. V lost 7 bases, J lost 1 base, and 10 bases lay in between. The CDR3 here is CASTLRGNTEAFF. In nucleotides, the CDR3 is TGTGCCAGCACCCTGAGGGGGAACACTGAAGCTTTCTTT.

This clonotype was counted many times. The chain employs TRBV7-9 and TRBJ2-1; D is perhaps TRBD2 (6 bases). The CDR3 sequence is 13 residues long. Trimming cost V 5 bases and J 6 bases, with 11 bases left between them. Per the germline V gene, CDR1 is SEHNR and CDR2 is FQNEAQ (reference sequence). CDR3 nucleotides: TGTGCCAGCAGCGCGGGACGGATCAATGAGCAGTTCTTC. Amino acid sequence: CASSAGRINEQFF. Filled out from reference TRBV7-9 and TRBJ2-1, the complete variable domain reads DTGVSQNPRHKITKRGQNVTFRCDPISEHNRLYWYRQTLGQGPEFLTYFQNEAQLEKSRLLSDRFSAERPKGSFSTLEIQRTEQGDSAMYLCASSAGRINEQFFGPGTRLTVL.

The V call is TRBV28, the J call TRBJ1-3; 7 bases fit TRBD1. CDR1 and CDR2 from the germline V gene are MDHEN and SYDVKM. V dropped 5 bases and J dropped 0; count of bases not matched to a gene: 7. The CDR3 is made up of 16 amino acids. CDR3 in DNA: TGTGCCAGCAGTGTGACAGGGAGTTACTCTGGAAACACCATATATTTT. It yields the protein CASSVTGSYSGNTIYF.

This clonotype was recorded a few times. This chain uses TRBV19 with TRBJ1-5; D not resolved. This CDR3 is 13 amino acids long. The V gene's germline CDR1 is LNHDA and CDR2 SQIVND (reference sequence). The ends were cut back, 5 bases at V and 7 bases at J, with 12 bases in the middle. CDR3 nucleotides: TGTGCCAGTAGTGACGAAAGGGTGCAGCCCCAGCATTTT. Protein sequence: CASSDERVQPQHF. The whole variable domain, remainder taken from reference TRBV19 and TRBJ1-5, is DGGITQSPKYLFRKEGQNVTLSCEQNLNHDAMYWYRQDPGQGLRLIYYSQIVNDFQKGDIAEGYSVSREKKESFPLTVTSAQKNPTAFYLCASSDERVQPQHFGDGTRLSIL.

V gene TRBV20-1 combines with J gene TRBJ1-4; a possible D gene is TRBD1 (6 bases). CDR3 length: 13 amino acids. The ends were cut back, 6 bases at V and 8 bases at J, with 16 bases in the middle. Germline lookup yields CDR1 DFQATT and CDR2 SNEGSKA (reference sequence). CDR3 in amino acids: CSAPTGGLEKLFF. CDR3 sequence (DNA): TGCAGTGCACCGACAGGAGGGTTGGAAAAACTGTTTTTT.

The chain carries TRBV18 and TRBJ1-1, with D hard to call. Trimming stripped 3 bases from V and 3 bases from J, with 8 bases between. CDR1 KGHSH and CDR2 LQKENI come from the germline V gene. CDR3 size: 13 residues. CDR3 sequence reads: CASSPGGDTEAFF. CDR3 coding DNA: TGTGCCAGCTCACCCGGCGGGGACACTGAAGCTTTCTTT.

This clonotype was observed at least ten times. V gene TRBV7-2 combines with J gene TRBJ2-1; D gene uncertain. Germline CDR1 reads SGHTA; CDR2 reads FQGNSA. This CDR3 region has 13 residues. The ends were cut back, 0 bases at V and 10 bases at J, with 10 bases in the middle. CDR3 region: CASSLAWGHEQFF. CDR3 in DNA: TGTGCCAGCAGCTTAGCGTGGGGTCACGAGCAGTTCTTC.

V is TRBV11-2 and J is TRBJ1-4, with D maybe TRBD1 (6 bases). The CDR3 is made up of 16 amino acids. CDR1 is SGHAT and CDR2 is FQNNGV in the germline V gene. Trimming removed 1 base at V and 10 bases at J, with 19 bases between. The CDR3 is CASSLAVGGGEGKLFF. DNA for the CDR3: TGTGCCAGCAGCTTAGCCGTAGGGGGTGGCGAAGGAAAACTGTTTTTT. The full variable domain, completed using reference TRBV11-2 and TRBJ1-4, is EAGVAQSPRYKIIEKRQSVAFWCNPISGHATLYWYQQILGQGPKLLIQFQNNGVVDDSQLPKDRFSAERLKGVDSTLKIQPAKLEDSAVYLCASSLAVGGGEGKLFFGSGTQLSVL.

The chain carries TRBV5-1 and TRBJ2-1, with 12 bases lining up with TRBD2. This CDR3 is 16 amino acids long. CDR1 is SGHRS and CDR2 is YFSETQ in the germline V gene. J gave up 4 bases and V 6 bases, and 8 bases lay outside the gene matches. Here the CDR3 DNA reads TGCGCCAGCACACTAGCGGGAGGCAACCTATACAATGAGCAGTTCTTC. This sequence encodes CASTLAGGNLYNEQFF.

This clonotype was seen ten or more times. The chain employs TRBV28 and TRBJ1-1; no clear D gene. Germline lookup yields CDR1 MDHEN and CDR2 SYDVKM. This CDR3 is 11 amino acids long. V gave up 6 bases and J gave up 3 bases, with 5 bases separating them. The CDR3 DNA follows: TGTGCCAGCAGACGCTACACTGAAGCTTTCTTT. Its protein is CASRRYTEAFF. Using reference TRBV28 and TRBJ1-1 for the parts outside the CDR3, the full variable domain is DVKVTQSSRYLVKRTGEKVFLECVQDMDHENMFWYRQDPGLGLRLIYFSYDVKMKEKGDIPEGYSVSREKKERFSLILESASTNQTSMYLCASRRYTEAFFGQGTRLTVV.

V and J are TRBV20-1 and TRBJ2-5; 7 nucleotides agree with TRBD2. From germline, CDR1 is DFQATT and CDR2 SNEGSKA (reference sequence). This CDR3 has 13 residues. V was clipped by 3 bases and J by 4 bases; unmatched bases: 5. CDR3 sequence: CSARLLARETQYF. CDR3 DNA: TGCAGTGCTAGGTTACTAGCGCGAGAGACCCAGTACTTC.

This clonotype has a handful of counts. The V gene is TRBV7-9, the J gene TRBJ1-2, with TRBD1 as a possible D gene (5 bases). Germline V gene lookup returns CDR1 SEHNR and CDR2 FQNEAQ (reference sequence). This CDR3 contains 16 residues. The V and J ends lost 5 bases and 1 base respectively, with 17 bases between them. Here the CDR3 reads CASSITHQGFNYGYTF. The DNA of the CDR3 is TGTGCCAGCAGCATAACGCATCAGGGATTTAACTATGGCTACACCTTC.

The genes are TRBV6-2 or TRBV6-3 and TRBJ2-7, with 9 bases fitting TRBD1. Germline V gives CDR1 MNHEY, CDR2 SVGEGT. Losses at the gene ends were 5 bases for V and 4 bases for J; bases not matched to a gene: 3. The CDR3 is 13 amino acids. CDR3 sequence reads: CASSGTGTYEQYF. Here the CDR3 DNA reads TGTGCCAGCAGTGGGACAGGGACGTACGAGCAGTACTTC.

This rearrangement joins TRBV7-2 to TRBJ1-2; 7 bases agree with TRBD1. There are 16 residues in the CDR3. The V gene end was trimmed by 7 bases and the J gene end by 3 bases; junction bases not matched to a gene: 14. Per germline, CDR1 SGHTA and CDR2 FQGNSA. The CDR3 region has the DNA TGTGCCAGCACCTCAAGGGGGCCCTCAAACTACTATGGCTACACCTTC. This sequence encodes CASTSRGPSNYYGYTF.

In its sample, this clonotype was seen many times. This sequence joins TRBV12-3 or TRBV12-4 and TRBJ1-4, with D unresolved. The CDR3 runs 14 residues. The V gene lost 6 bases and the J gene lost 8 bases, with 16 bases spanning the gap. The DNA of the CDR3 is TGTGCCAGCAGCCGGTCCAGCGGAGGAGAAAAACTGTTTTTT. The encoded protein is CASSRSSGGEKLFF.